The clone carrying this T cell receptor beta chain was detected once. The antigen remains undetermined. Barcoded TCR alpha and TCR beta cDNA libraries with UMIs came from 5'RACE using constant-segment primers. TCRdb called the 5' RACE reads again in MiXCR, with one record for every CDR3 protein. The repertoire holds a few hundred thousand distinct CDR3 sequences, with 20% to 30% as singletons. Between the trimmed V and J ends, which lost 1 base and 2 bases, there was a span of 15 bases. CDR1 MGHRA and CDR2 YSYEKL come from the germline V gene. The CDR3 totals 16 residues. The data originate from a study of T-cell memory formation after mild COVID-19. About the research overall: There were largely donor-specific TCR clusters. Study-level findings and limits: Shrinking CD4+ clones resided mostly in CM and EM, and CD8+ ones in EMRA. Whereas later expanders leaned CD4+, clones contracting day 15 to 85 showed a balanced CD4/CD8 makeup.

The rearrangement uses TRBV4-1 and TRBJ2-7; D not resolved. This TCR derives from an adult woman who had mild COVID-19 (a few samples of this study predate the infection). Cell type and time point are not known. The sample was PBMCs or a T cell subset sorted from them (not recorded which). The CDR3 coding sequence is TGCGCCAGCAGCCAAGTTGGGTCCATCAGGCCCTACGAGCAGTACTTC. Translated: CASSQVGSIRPYEQYF.